What follows is one TCR beta chain and its context. The data were obtained in a study of blood T cell repertoires in COVID-19. This table comes from immunoSEQ multiplex PCR, and its TCRdb copy is limited to in-frame clones, with some not included. The sample includes some 150,000 clones, about 91% seen only once; the top ten take more than 1.5%. V was clipped by 6 bases and J by 2 bases, with 14 bases between them. The CDR3 runs 16 residues. Germline V gene lookup returns CDR1 ENHRY and CDR2 SYGVKD. This TCR came from a woman between 50 and 59 years old with acute or convalescent COVID-19. The chain employs TRBV10-3 and TRBJ2-6, with D unclear. Sequenced input: peripheral blood. CDR3 sequence: CAIRADSAAGANVLTF. CDR3 coding DNA: TGTGCCATCAGGGCCGATTCCGCCGCTGGGGCCAACGTCCTGACTTTC.